The 11 T cell receptor beta chains below come from one sample, sequenced in a study of shared clonotypes between healthy human individuals. Sequencing was performed with immunoSEQ multiplex PCR; in TCRdb, only in-frame clones are kept and a portion is missing. The table includes around 2.1 million clones, about 93% detected once. Naive CD8 cells lacked CD45RO and underwent positive selection for CCR7, leaving out terminally differentiated effector memory CD45RA+ cells. The sample was naive CD8+ T cells from PBMCs. Receptors originate from a man in his late teens or twenties in good health. Some clones in this sample may be carry-over from other donors' samples.

The gene calls are TRBV5-5 and TRBJ1-2, with 9 bases lining up with TRBD1. J gave up 3 bases and V 4 bases, and 7 bases lay outside the gene matches. The germline CDR1 and CDR2 sequences are SGHKS and YYEKEE (reference sequence). CDR3 size: 15 residues. In nucleotides, the CDR3 is TGTGCCAGCAGCCATTTACAGGGGGCGGACTATGGCTACACCTTC. This encodes CASSHLQGADYGYTF.

This sequence joins TRBV27 and TRBJ2-2; 7 nucleotides agree with TRBD2. The CDR3 covers 14 residues. Losses at the gene ends were 3 bases for V and 4 bases for J; bases not matched to a gene: 2. Germline V gene data show CDR1 as MNHEY and CDR2 as SMNVEV (reference sequence). CDR3 loop: CASSFGTTTGELFF. The CDR3 DNA reads TGTGCCAGCAGTTTTGGGACTACCACCGGGGAGCTGTTTTTT.

The chain employs TRBV29-1 and TRBJ2-1, with D possibly being TRBD2 (6 bases). Per germline, CDR1 SQVTM and CDR2 ANQGSEA. The V end was cut by 4 bases, the J end by 4 bases, with 11 bases between. The CDR3 loop spans 13 amino acids. CDR3 coding DNA: TGCAGCGTTGCCGGACTACTTTACAATGAGCAGTTCTTC. Translated, it gives CSVAGLLYNEQFF.

As to this clone: The same CDR3 also results from other DNA sequences found in this sample. V usage is TRBV9 and J usage is TRBJ2-1; D is ambiguous. Per germline, CDR1 SGDLS and CDR2 YYNGEE. V lost 0 bases, J lost 5 bases, and 6 bases lay in between. CDR3 length equals 13 residues. Here the CDR3 DNA reads TGTGCCAGCAGCGTAGGACCTAACAATGAGCAGTTCTTC. Translated, it gives CASSVGPNNEQFF.

This chain links TRBV7-6 with TRBJ2-1; no clear D. V gave up 3 bases and J gave up 9 bases, with 18 bases separating them. The CDR3 is 15 residues long. CDR1 SGHVS and CDR2 FNYEAQ come from the germline V gene. CDR3: CASSFNQVERSEQFF. The CDR3 bases are TGTGCCAGCAGCTTTAACCAGGTAGAACGGAGTGAGCAGTTCTTC. The full variable domain, in which reference TRBV7-6 and TRBJ2-1 provide the parts outside the CDR3, is GAGVSQSPRYKVTKRGQDVALRCDPISGHVSLYWYRQALGQGPEFLTYFNYEAQQDKSGLPNDRFSAERPEGSISTLTIQRTEQRDSAMYRCASSFNQVERSEQFFGPGTRLTVL.

The rearrangement uses TRBV18 and TRBJ2-3, with D maybe TRBD1 (6 bases). Germline V gene data show CDR1 as KGHSH and CDR2 as LQKENI. This CDR3 is 17 amino acids long. Trimming removed 8 bases at V and 2 bases at J, with 23 bases between. CDR3: CASPPPGTGIITDTQYF. The DNA for the CDR3 is TGTGCCAGCCCCCCACCGGGAACAGGGATAATCACAGATACGCAGTATTTT. The complete variable domain, with remaining parts taken from reference TRBV18 and TRBJ2-3, reads NAGVMQNPRHLVRRRGQEARLRCSPMKGHSHVYWYRQLPEEGLKFMVYLQKENIIDESGMPKERFSAEFPKEGPSILRIQQVVRGDSAAYFCASPPPGTGIITDTQYFGPGTRLTVL.

The chain links TRBV28 to TRBJ1-5; 9 bases are shared with TRBD1. Trimming removed 11 bases from V and 0 bases from J; junction bases left unmatched: 8. The CDR3 runs 15 residues. Germline-derived CDR1 and CDR2 are MDHEN and SYDVKM. This chain's CDR3 is CAGGQGRYSNQPQHF. The CDR3 DNA follows: TGTGCCGGAGGACAGGGGCGTTATAGCAATCAGCCCCAGCATTTT.

This chain joins TRBV30 and TRBJ2-7; D unresolved. CDR3 size: 12 residues. Germline V gene sequence: CDR1 GTSNPN, CDR2 SVGIG (reference sequence). Trimming pared 1 base from V and 5 bases from J, leaving 9 bases between. The CDR3 loop is CAWSGQFDEQYF. CDR3 DNA: TGTGCCTGGAGTGGACAATTCGACGAGCAGTACTTC.

V usage is TRBV19 and J usage is TRBJ2-7; unclear D gene. The ends were cut back, 2 bases at V and 3 bases at J, with 8 bases in the middle. This CDR3 is built from 13 residues. Per the germline V gene, CDR1 is LNHDA and CDR2 is SQIVND (reference sequence). CDR3 DNA sequence: TGTGCCAGTAGTATACGTCTGAACTACGAGCAGTACTTC. Translation: CASSIRLNYEQYF.

This chain uses TRBV6-1 with TRBJ1-1; D unclear. With 2 bases removed from V and 0 bases from J, the gap between germline ends came to 10 bases. The CDR3 length is 15 residues. Germline-derived CDR1 and CDR2 are MNHNS and SASEGT. CDR3 residues: CASSEQRVMNTEAFF. CDR3 nucleotide sequence: TGTGCCAGCAGTGAACAGAGGGTTATGAACACTGAAGCTTTCTTT.

This rearrangement joins TRBV6-1 to TRBJ1-2; D uncertain. Germline lookup yields CDR1 MNHNS and CDR2 SASEGT. The CDR3 is 14 amino acids. Trimming took off 3 bases at V and 8 bases at J, with 16 bases between the two ends. CDR3 nucleotides: TGTGCCAGCAGTGAGGGAAAGGGTAAACTCGGCTACACCTTC. It translates to CASSEGKGKLGYTF.